The present entry profiles one T cell receptor beta chain with its context. Per-nucleotide qualities are absent, and no much larger clonotype sits a single base away. What this sample's treatment or condition label stands for: live attenuated yellow fever vaccine strain. PBMCs were isolated from peripheral blood using a standard Ficoll-Paque protocol. Epitope-specific CD8 T cells were sorted with a dextramer loaded with the yellow fever NS4B epitope peptide, and anti-CD3 and anti-CD8 staining was applied. RNA was extracted with TriZol from bulk PBMCs, CD4 and CD8 fractions, and dextramer-positive and dextramer-negative fractions. This entry belongs to a study of T cells after yellow fever vaccination (dated 2019 in TCRdb). In the study overall: The SMART-Seq v4 Ultra Low Input RNA kit was used to prepare libraries from fractions with low cell numbers. To track T-cell clones before and after primary and booster YFV17D yellow fever vaccination, bulk TCR alpha and beta repertoires were sequenced longitudinally. Two healthy male donors, one aged 18 to 30 and one aged 30 to 40 years, made up the cohort. Blood was collected at multiple timepoints before and after primary and secondary immunization, and bulk PBMC replicates and cell subsets were isolated.

TCR cDNA was synthesized by 5'RACE template switching, through which a universal primer site and unique molecular identifiers were introduced. Priming for cDNA synthesis came from both the TCR alpha and TCR beta constant segments. Two PCR steps were used to amplify libraries, with sample barcodes and sequencing adapters being added in the second step. Sequencing of the libraries was done on either Illumina HiSeq 2500 (2x100 bp) or NovaSeq (2x150 bp). The published analysis was carried out like this. Reads were demultiplexed and collapsed into UMI consensus sequences with MIGEC, and V(D)J alignment was performed with MiXCR. Clonotypes responding to the vaccine were identified with edgeR on replicate PBMC samples, with the criteria of FDR below 0.01 and a log2 fold change above 5 up to day 15. Bulk clonotypes were assigned CD4 or CD8 identity according to which sequenced CD4 or CD8 repertoire held them at higher abundance. Clonotypes enriched at least 10-fold in dextramer-positive versus dextramer-negative fractions were classed as NS4B-specific, and CD4-biased clonotypes were left out. TCRdb applied fastp at Q25 and MiXCR to the public reads, then kept only in-frame beta chains. Rows with a matching CDR3 protein are joined into one entry that keeps the most common DNA and genes. The V and J calls follow TCRdb's processing rather than the paper's. This sample holds 80,000 to 100,000 distinct CDR3 sequences; over 8% were observed only once. In total, the top ten clones hold around 17% of the sample.

Overall study results and their limits: The study included only two donors, which limits how far the findings can be generalized. Compared with the primary T-cell response, the secondary T-cell response was faster but weaker, reaching its peak on day 5 rather than on day 15. A small fraction of clonotypes showed up in both the CD4 and CD8 compartments, probably as a result of convergent recombination. Computational filtering was needed because FACS-sorted repertoires could contain abundant contaminating clonotypes from the bulk population. Most clones expanded after primary vaccination (around 96% of CD4 and 88% of CD8) were re-detected after the booster, suggesting that broad memory maintenance occurred.

The CDR3 sequence holds 14 residues, the cysteine and phenylalanine included. Of all the DNA, just the CDR3 is kept, 42 bases in frame from base 1. Cut back by 0 bases and 3 bases, the V and J ends lie 10 bases apart. Reading the germline V gene gives CDR1 SGHRS and CDR2 YFSETQ. This TCR derives from a man aged 18-30 years who received the YFV17D yellow fever vaccine. Material: CD8+ T cells not binding an NS4B(214-222) dextramer, sorted from PBMCs, obtained less than 18 days after the first yellow fever vaccination. The sample's cell subset or site label is to be understood as: NS4B epitope dextramer-negative CD8 T cells. Recombination connected TRBV5-1 to TRBJ2-7; no D gene can be assigned with confidence. The DNA sequence follows: TGCGCCAGCAGCTTGGAACCAGCCGACTACGAGCAGTACTTC. Its protein product is CASSLEPADYEQYF.